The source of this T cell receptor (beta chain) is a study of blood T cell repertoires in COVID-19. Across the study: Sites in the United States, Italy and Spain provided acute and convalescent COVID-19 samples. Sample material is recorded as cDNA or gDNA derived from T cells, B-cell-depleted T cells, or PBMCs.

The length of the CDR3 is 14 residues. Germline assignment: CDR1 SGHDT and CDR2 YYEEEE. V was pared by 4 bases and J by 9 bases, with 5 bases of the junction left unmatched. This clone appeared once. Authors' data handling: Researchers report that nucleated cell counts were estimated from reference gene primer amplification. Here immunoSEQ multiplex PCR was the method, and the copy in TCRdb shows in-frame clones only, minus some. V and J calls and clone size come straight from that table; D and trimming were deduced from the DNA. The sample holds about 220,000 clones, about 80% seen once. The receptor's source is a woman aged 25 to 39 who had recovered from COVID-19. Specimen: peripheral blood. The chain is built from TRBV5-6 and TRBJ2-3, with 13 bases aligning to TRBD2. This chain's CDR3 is CASSGTSGAGTQYF. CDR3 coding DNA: TGTGCCAGCAGCGGGACTAGCGGGGCGGGCACGCAGTATTTT.